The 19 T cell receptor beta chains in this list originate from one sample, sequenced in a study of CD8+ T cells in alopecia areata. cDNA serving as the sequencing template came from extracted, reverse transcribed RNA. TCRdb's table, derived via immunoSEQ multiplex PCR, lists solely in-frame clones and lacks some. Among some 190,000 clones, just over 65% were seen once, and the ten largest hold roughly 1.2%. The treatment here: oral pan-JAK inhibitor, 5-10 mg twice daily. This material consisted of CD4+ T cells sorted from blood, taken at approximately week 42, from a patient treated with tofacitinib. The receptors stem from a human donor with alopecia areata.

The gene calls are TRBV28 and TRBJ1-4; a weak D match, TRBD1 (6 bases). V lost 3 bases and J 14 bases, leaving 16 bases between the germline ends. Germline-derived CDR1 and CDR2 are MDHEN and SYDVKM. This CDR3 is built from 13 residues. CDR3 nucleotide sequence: TGTGCCAGCAGTTTCGATCCGGGACAACGGCTGTTTTTT. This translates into CASSFDPGQRLFF.

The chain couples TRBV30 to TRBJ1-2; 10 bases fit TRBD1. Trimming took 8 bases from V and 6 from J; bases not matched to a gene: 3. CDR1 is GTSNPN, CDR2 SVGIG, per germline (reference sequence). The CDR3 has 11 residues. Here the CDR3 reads CAGTGVNGYTF. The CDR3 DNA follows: TGTGCCGGGACAGGGGTGAATGGCTACACCTTC.

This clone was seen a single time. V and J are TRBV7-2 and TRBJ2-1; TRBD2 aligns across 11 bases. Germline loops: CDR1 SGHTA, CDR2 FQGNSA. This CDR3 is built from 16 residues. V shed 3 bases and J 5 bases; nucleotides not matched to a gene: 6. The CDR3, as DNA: TGTGCCAGCAGCTTTCAAACTAGCGGGGGAAACAATGAGCAGTTCTTC. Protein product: CASSFQTSGGNNEQFF.

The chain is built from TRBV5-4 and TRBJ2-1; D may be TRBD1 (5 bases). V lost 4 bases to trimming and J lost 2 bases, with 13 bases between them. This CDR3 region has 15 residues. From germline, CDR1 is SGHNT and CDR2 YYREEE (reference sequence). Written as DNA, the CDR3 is TGTGCCAGCAGCCCGGACAAGGCTACCTACAATGAGCAGTTCTTC. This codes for CASSPDKATYNEQFF.

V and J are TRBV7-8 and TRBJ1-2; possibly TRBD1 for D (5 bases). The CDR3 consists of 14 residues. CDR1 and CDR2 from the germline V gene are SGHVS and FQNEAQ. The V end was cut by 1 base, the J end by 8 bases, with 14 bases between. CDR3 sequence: CASSLVEGNRGYTF. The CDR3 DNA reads TGTGCCAGCAGCTTAGTGGAGGGGAATAGGGGCTACACCTTC.

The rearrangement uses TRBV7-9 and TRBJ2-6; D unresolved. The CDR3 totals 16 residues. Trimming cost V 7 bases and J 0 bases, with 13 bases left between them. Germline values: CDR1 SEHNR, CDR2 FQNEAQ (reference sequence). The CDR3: CASTIHRVSGANVLTF. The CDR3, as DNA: TGTGCCAGCACCATCCATAGGGTCTCTGGGGCCAACGTCCTGACTTTC. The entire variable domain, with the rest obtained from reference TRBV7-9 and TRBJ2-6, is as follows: DTGVSQNPRHKITKRGQNVTFRCDPISEHNRLYWYRQTLGQGPEFLTYFQNEAQLEKSRLLSDRFSAERPKGSFSTLEIQRTEQGDSAMYLCASTIHRVSGANVLTFGAGSRLTVL.

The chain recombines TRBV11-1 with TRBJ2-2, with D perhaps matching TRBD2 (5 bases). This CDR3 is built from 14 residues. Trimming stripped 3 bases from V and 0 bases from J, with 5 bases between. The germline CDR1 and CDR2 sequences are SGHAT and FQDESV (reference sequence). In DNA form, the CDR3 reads TGTGCCAGCAGCTTGAGGGCGAACACCGGGGAGCTGTTTTTT. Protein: CASSLRANTGELFF.

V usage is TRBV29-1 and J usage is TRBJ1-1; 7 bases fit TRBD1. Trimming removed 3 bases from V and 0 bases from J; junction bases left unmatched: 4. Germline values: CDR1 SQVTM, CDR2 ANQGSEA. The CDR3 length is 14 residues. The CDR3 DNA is TGCAGCGTTGACATACAGGGGTTGAACACTGAAGCTTTCTTT. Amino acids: CSVDIQGLNTEAFF.

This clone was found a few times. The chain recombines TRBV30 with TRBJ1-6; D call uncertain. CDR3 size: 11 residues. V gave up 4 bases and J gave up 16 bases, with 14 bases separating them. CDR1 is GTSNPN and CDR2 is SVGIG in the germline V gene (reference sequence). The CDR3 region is CAWKASLLLHF. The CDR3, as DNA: TGTGCCTGGAAGGCTAGTTTACTACTCCACTTT. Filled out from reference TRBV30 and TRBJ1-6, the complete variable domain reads SQTIHQWPATLVQPVGSPLSLECTVEGTSNPNLYWYRQAAGRGLQLLFYSVGIGQISSEVPQNLSASRPQDRQFILSSKKLLLSDSGFYLCAWKASLLLHFGNGTRLTVT.

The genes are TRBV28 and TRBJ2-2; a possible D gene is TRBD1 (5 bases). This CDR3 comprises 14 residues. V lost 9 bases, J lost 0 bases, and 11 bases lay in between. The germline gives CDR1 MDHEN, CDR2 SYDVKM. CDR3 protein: CASTTVANTGELFF. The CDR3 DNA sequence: TGTGCCAGTACGACAGTCGCGAACACCGGGGAGCTGTTTTTT.

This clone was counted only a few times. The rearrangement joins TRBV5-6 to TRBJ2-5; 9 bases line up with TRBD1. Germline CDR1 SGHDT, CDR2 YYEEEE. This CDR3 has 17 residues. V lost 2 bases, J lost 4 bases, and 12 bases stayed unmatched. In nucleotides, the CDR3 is TGTGCCAGCAGCTTCACCTGGGACAGGGCCTCCCGAGAGACCCAGTACTTC. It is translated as CASSFTWDRASRETQYF.

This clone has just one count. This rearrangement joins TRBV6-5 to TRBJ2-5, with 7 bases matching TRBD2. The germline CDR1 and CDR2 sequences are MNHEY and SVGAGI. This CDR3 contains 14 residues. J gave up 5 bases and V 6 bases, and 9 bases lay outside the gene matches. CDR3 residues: CASSGTITTETQYF. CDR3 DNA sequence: TGTGCCAGCAGCGGGACTATTACGACGGAGACCCAGTACTTC.

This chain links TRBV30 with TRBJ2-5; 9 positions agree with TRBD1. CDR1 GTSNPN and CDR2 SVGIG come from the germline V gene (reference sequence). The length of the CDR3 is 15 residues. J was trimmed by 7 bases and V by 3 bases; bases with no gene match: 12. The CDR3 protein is CAWSAGTGRFGTQYF. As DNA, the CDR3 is TGTGCCTGGAGCGCCGGGACAGGGAGGTTTGGGACCCAGTACTTC. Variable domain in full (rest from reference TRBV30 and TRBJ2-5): SQTIHQWPATLVQPVGSPLSLECTVEGTSNPNLYWYRQAAGRGLQLLFYSVGIGQISSEVPQNLSASRPQDRQFILSSKKLLLSDSGFYLCAWSAGTGRFGTQYFGPGTRLLVL.

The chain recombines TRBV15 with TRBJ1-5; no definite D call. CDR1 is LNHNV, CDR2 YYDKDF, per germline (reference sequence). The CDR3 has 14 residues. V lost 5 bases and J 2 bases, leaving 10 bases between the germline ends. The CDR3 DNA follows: TGTGCCACCAGCCAGGACGGTGGCAATCAGCCCCAGCATTTT. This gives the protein CATSQDGGNQPQHF.

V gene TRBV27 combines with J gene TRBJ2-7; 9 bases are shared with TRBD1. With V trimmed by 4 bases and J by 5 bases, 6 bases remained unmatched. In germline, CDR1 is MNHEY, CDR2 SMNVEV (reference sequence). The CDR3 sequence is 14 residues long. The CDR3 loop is CASSWERDRDEQYF. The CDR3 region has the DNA TGTGCCAGCAGTTGGGAAAGGGACAGGGACGAGCAGTACTTC.

The CDR3 spells CAISETPFVSIQYF. CDR3 bases: TGTGCCATCAGTGAGACACCGTTTGTTTCCATTCAGTACTTC. The rearrangement links TRBV10-3 to TRBJ2-4; D unresolved. Trimming took 2 bases from V and 9 from J, leaving 14 bases between them. The CDR3 has 14 residues. Germline V lookup: CDR1 ENHRY, CDR2 SYGVKD.

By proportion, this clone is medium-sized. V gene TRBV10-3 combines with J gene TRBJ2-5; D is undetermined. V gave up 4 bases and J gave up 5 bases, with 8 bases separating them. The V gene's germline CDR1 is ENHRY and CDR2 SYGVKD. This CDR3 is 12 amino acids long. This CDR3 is CAISAPSETQYF. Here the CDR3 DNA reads TGTGCCATCAGTGCCCCCTCGGAGACCCAGTACTTC.

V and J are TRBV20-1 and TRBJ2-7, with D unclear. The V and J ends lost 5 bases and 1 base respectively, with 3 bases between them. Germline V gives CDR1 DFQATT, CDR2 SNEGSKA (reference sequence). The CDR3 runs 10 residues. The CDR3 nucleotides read TGCAGTGCTGGTTCCTACGAGCAGTACTTC. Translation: CSAGSYEQYF.

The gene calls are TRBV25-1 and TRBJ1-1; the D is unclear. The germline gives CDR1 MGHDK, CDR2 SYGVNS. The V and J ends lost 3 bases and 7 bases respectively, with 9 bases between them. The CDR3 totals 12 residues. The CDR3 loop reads CASSDQVDEAFF. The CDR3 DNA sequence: TGTGCCAGCAGTGACCAGGTCGATGAAGCTTTCTTT.